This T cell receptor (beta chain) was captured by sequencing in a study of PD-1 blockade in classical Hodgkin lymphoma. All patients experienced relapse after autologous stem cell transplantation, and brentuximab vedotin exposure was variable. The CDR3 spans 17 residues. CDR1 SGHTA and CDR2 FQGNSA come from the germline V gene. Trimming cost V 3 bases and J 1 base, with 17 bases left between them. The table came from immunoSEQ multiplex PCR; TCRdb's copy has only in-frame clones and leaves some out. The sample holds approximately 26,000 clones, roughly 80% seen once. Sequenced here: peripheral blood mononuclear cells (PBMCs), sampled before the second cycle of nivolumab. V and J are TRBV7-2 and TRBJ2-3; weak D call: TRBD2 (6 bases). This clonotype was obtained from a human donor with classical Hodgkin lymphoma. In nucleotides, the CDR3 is TGTGCCAGCAGCTTGGGTGTAGTTACGGGAGGCACAGATACGCAGTATTTT. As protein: CASSLGVVTGGTDTQYF.